The entry that follows covers one TCR beta chain sequence. Sequencing used immunoSEQ multiplex PCR; TCRdb keeps in-frame clones, though not all of them. Of tens of thousands of clones in the sample, around four fifths are singletons; the top ten hold roughly 20%. These data are taken from a study of cytotoxic CD8 clonotypes in ibrutinib-treated CLL. This CDR3 is built from 15 residues. Between the trimmed V and J ends, which lost 2 bases and 5 bases, there was a span of 12 bases. The germline V gene encodes CDR1 SGHAT and CDR2 FQNNGV. The TCR was taken from a human donor with chronic lymphocytic leukemia. Specimen: PBMCs, collected after 24 months of ibrutinib treatment. The chain joins TRBV11-2 to TRBJ1-4; the D gene is possibly TRBD1 (6 bases). CDR3 nucleotide sequence: TGTGCCAGCAGCTTAATTCAGGGGATAAATGAAAAACTGTTTTTT. Encoded protein: CASSLIQGINEKLFF.